A single sample gave rise to the 22 T cell receptor beta chains below, sequenced in a study of response to subunit inactivated influenza vaccine. TCRdb called the RT-PCR reads again in MiXCR, with one record for every CDR3 protein. The data show just over 300,000 distinct CDR3 sequences, around a fifth seen once. Sequencing used PBMCs from blood, obtained approximately 22 months after vaccination. Receptor source: a man between 50 and 75 years old who received an inactivated influenza vaccine.

J is TRBJ2-2 and V is TRBV7-2; no definite D call. The CDR3 covers 13 residues. In germline, CDR1 is SGHTA, CDR2 FQGNSA. The ends were cut back, 3 bases at V and 9 bases at J, with 11 bases in the middle. The CDR3 here is CASSLANVRELFF. DNA for the CDR3: TGTGCCAGCAGCTTGGCAAATGTCAGGGAGCTGTTTTTT.

The table lists this clonotype with many counts. This sequence joins TRBV5-6 and TRBJ2-5; D is unclear. The CDR3 covers 15 residues. The germline V and J ends were trimmed by 4 bases and 2 bases, with 15 bases remaining between them. The germline V gene encodes CDR1 SGHDT and CDR2 YYEEEE. The CDR3 coding sequence is TGTGCCAGCAGCCAGAAGGTCTGGTTTCAAGAGACCCAGTACTTC. The encoded protein is CASSQKVWFQETQYF.

There are many counts of this clonotype. The chain employs TRBV6-5 and TRBJ1-1; 7 positions agree with TRBD1. V was pared by 4 bases and J by 1 base, with 3 bases of the junction left unmatched. This CDR3 has 14 amino acids. Germline CDR1 reads MNHEY; CDR2 reads SVGAGI. DNA for the CDR3: TGTGCCAGCAGTTTAACAGGGGAGAACACTGAAGCTTTCTTT. Its translation: CASSLTGENTEAFF.

This clonotype turned up a few times. V gene TRBV28 combines with J gene TRBJ2-1, with a tentative D call TRBD2 (6 bases). The CDR3 extends over 15 amino acids. V lost 3 bases to trimming and J lost 3 bases, with 12 bases between them. Germline CDR1 is MDHEN and CDR2 is SYDVKM. DNA of the CDR3: TGTGCCAGCAGTTTGGGACTCTCCGGCTACAATGAGCAGTTCTTC. It is translated as CASSLGLSGYNEQFF.

This clonotype was observed a handful of times. The chain couples TRBV28 to TRBJ2-2, with D hard to call. The CDR3 extends over 15 amino acids. Trimming shortened V by 2 bases and J by 1 base, and 8 bases separated the two germline ends. Germline lookup yields CDR1 MDHEN and CDR2 SYDVKM. The CDR3 is CASSLGRRNTGELFF. The CDR3 region has the DNA TGTGCCAGCAGTTTAGGTCGCAGGAACACCGGGGAGCTGTTTTTT.

This clonotype turned up a few times. The chain carries TRBV12-3 or TRBV12-4 and TRBJ2-7; D call uncertain. CDR3 size: 14 residues. Trimming took off 5 bases at V and 2 bases at J, with 13 bases between the two ends. DNA for the CDR3: TGTGCCAGCAGTCCCCGGACGAGCCCCTACGAGCAGTACTTC. Its translation: CASSPRTSPYEQYF.

V usage is TRBV20-1 and J usage is TRBJ2-1; D uncertain. Germline CDR1 and CDR2: DFQATT and SNEGSKA (reference sequence). The CDR3 runs 11 residues. V lost 1 base and J lost 7, with 5 bases in between. The CDR3, as DNA: TGCAGTGCTAGAGTCCTTAATGAGCAGTTCTTC. Translation: CSARVLNEQFF.

The V call is TRBV5-6, the J call TRBJ1-6, with D hard to call. Trimming left V 0 bases short and J 10 bases short, with 17 bases between. Germline assignment: CDR1 SGHDT and CDR2 YYEEEE. CDR3 length: 16 amino acids. CDR3 protein: CASSLGVAASLSPLHF. In nucleotides, the CDR3 is TGTGCCAGCAGCTTGGGAGTGGCAGCAAGTCTCTCACCCCTCCACTTT.

The chain joins TRBV10-2 to TRBJ2-1; 8 nucleotides agree with TRBD2. Germline-derived CDR1 and CDR2 are WSHSY and SAAADI. The CDR3 totals 15 residues. V trimming: 4 bases; J trimming: 8 bases; junction bases outside the gene matches: 10. CDR3 in DNA: TGCGCCAGCAGTGCCCTAGCGGGTCCCGGGTATGAGCAGTTCTTC. Encoded protein: CASSALAGPGYEQFF.

In this sample, this clonotype turned up a few times. This chain joins TRBV6-5 and TRBJ1-1; D possibly corresponds to TRBD1 (5 bases). The CDR3 extends over 16 amino acids. CDR1 and CDR2 (germline): MNHEY, SVGAGI. Trimming took off 6 bases at V and 3 bases at J, with 20 bases between the two ends. The CDR3 sequence is CASRYPRGGLDTEAFF. CDR3 coding DNA: TGTGCCAGCAGGTACCCACGGGGGGGGTTGGACACTGAAGCTTTCTTT.

The chain uses TRBV24-1 and TRBJ2-2; 9 positions agree with TRBD2. The CDR3 extends over 13 amino acids. Germline CDR1 is KGHDR and CDR2 is SFDVKD. With 7 bases clipped from V and 9 bases from J, the junction kept 5 bases outside the gene matches. The CDR3 protein is CATRGLAFRELFF. The CDR3 bases are TGTGCCACCAGGGGACTAGCTTTTCGGGAGCTGTTTTTT.

This clonotype has a count of ten or more. This chain connects TRBV6-2 or TRBV6-3 to TRBJ1-1; 9 nucleotides align to TRBD1. CDR3 size: 14 residues. Germline V gives CDR1 MNHEY, CDR2 SVGEGT. The junction had 0 bases not matched to a gene; V was cut back by 0 bases and J by 4 bases. In DNA form, the CDR3 reads TGTGCCAGCAGTTACTCGACAGGGGGCACTGAAGCTTTCTTT. This sequence encodes CASSYSTGGTEAFF.

This clonotype was recorded once. Possible read error: a much larger clone is one base away. This chain links TRBV7-1 with TRBJ1-2, with TRBD1 matching 9 bases. TRBV7-1 carries the ORF label, with uncertain function. The CDR3 is 15 amino acids. J was trimmed by 8 bases and V by 1 base; bases with no gene match: 8. The CDR3 reads CASSSGQGDLGGYTF. The CDR3 nucleotides read TGTGCCAGCAGCTCAGGACAGGGGGACCTTGGAGGCTACACCTTC.

The rearrangement uses TRBV15 and TRBJ2-1, with 12 bases that match TRBD2. Germline V gene lookup returns CDR1 LNHNV and CDR2 YYDKDF (reference sequence). V lost 3 bases and J lost 3; bases outside the gene matches: 6. The CDR3 consists of 17 residues. CDR3 loop: CATSRASGRAVYNEQFF. CDR3 in DNA: TGTGCCACCAGCAGGGCTAGCGGGAGGGCCGTCTACAATGAGCAGTTCTTC.

This clonotype occurred a few times. DNA for the CDR3: TGTGCCAGTAGTATAAGGGGGGACAGCGGGATCTACGAGCAGTACTTC. As protein: CASSIRGDSGIYEQYF. The chain carries TRBV19 and TRBJ2-7; the D gene could be TRBD1 or TRBD2 (7 bases each). Trimming pared 2 bases from V and 3 bases from J, leaving 17 bases between. The CDR3 is made up of 16 amino acids. Per germline, CDR1 LNHDA and CDR2 SQIVND (reference sequence).

This clonotype was recorded at least ten times. The genes are TRBV19 and TRBJ1-2; the D is unclear. V lost 5 bases, J lost 3 bases, and 19 bases lay in between. Germline V gene data show CDR1 as LNHDA and CDR2 as SQIVND (reference sequence). This CDR3 spans 16 amino acids. The CDR3 coding sequence is TGTGCCAGTAGTGGAGTGAGTGTAGAGGGTCACTATGGCTACACCTTC. It codes for CASSGVSVEGHYGYTF.

The genes are TRBV4-3 and TRBJ1-2, with D perhaps matching TRBD1 (5 bases). The CDR3 consists of 18 residues. CDR1 is LGHNA, CDR2 YSLEER, per germline. V was clipped by 4 bases and J by 1 base, with 22 bases between them. The CDR3 protein is CASSRSRRDLQINYGYTF. The CDR3 DNA sequence: TGCGCCAGCAGCCGGTCCCGGAGGGACCTTCAGATTAACTATGGCTACACCTTC.

J is TRBJ2-5 and V is TRBV7-2, with D perhaps assigned TRBD1 or TRBD2 (5 bases each). V lost 2 bases and J lost 5, with 15 bases in between. This CDR3 contains 15 residues. Looked up from germline, CDR1 is SGHTA and CDR2 is FQGNSA. CDR3 amino acids: CASSLYGGQDETQYF. The CDR3 nucleotides are TGTGCCAGCAGCTTATATGGAGGACAAGACGAGACCCAGTACTTC.

Only a few counts were recorded for this clonotype. The rearrangement joins TRBV19 to TRBJ1-2; D may be TRBD1 (5 bases). Germline V gene data show CDR1 as LNHDA and CDR2 as SQIVND (reference sequence). CDR3 size: 13 residues. Trimming shortened V by 8 bases and J by 4 bases, and 14 bases separated the two germline ends. Here the CDR3 DNA reads TGTGCCAGTGGGGACGGCGGGGCCTATGGCTACACCTTC. Translating gives CASGDGGAYGYTF.

This clonotype was detected only a few times. This chain links TRBV28 with TRBJ1-4, with D hard to call. The CDR3 has 14 residues. The germline V gene encodes CDR1 MDHEN and CDR2 SYDVKM. Deletions cut 5 bases from V and 7 bases from J, with 14 bases between. The CDR3 loop is CASSGSSPTEKLFF. CDR3 nucleotide sequence: TGTGCCAGCAGTGGTTCTTCACCCACTGAAAAACTGTTTTTT.

Concerning this clonotype: A much more abundant neighbour one base away suggests this may be a read error. The J gene is TRBJ2-1, the V gene TRBV7-2, with D tentatively TRBD2 (6 bases). Germline CDR1 is SGHTA and CDR2 is FQGNSA. This CDR3 is 15 amino acids long. The CDR3: CASSLATGVKNEQLF. The CDR3 DNA follows: TGTGCCAGCAGCTTGGCGACGGGAGTGAAAAATGAGCAGTTATTC.

This clonotype showed up just a few times. The V and J genes are TRBV7-3 and TRBJ2-1, with TRBD2 matching 12 bases. With V trimmed by 3 bases and J by 4 bases, 7 bases remained unmatched. CDR3 length equals 17 residues. The germline V gene encodes CDR1 SGHTA and CDR2 FQGTGA. CDR3: CASSFIPGTSGYNEQFF. CDR3 coding DNA: TGTGCCAGCAGCTTTATCCCGGGGACTAGCGGGTACAATGAGCAGTTCTTC.